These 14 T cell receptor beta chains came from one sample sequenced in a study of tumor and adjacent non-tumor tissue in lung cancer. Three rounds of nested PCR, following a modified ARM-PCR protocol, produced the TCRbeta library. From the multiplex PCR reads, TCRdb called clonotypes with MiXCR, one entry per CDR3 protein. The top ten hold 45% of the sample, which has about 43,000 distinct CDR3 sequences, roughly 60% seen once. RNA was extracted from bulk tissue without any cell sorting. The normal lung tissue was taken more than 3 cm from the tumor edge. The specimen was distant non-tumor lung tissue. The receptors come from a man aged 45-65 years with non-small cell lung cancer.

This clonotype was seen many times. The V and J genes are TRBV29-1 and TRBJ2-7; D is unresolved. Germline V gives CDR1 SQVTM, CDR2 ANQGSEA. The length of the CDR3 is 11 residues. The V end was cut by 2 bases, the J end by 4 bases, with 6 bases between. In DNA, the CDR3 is TGCAGCGTTGAACAACGATACGAGCAGTACTTC. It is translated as CSVEQRYEQYF.

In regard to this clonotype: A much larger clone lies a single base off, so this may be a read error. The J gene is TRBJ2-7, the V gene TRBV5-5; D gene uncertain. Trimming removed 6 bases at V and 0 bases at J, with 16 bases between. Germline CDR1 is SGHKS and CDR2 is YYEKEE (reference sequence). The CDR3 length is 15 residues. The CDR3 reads CASNSRILSSYEQYF. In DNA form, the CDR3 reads TGTGCCAGCAACTCCAGGATTTTAAGCTCCTACGAGCAGTACTTC.

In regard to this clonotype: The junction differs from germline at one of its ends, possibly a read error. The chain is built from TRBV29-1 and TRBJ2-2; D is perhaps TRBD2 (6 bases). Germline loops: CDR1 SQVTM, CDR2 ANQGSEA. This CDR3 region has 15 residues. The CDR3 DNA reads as TGCAGCGTTGATTATGGGGGAGGTAACACCCGGGAGCTGTTCTTT. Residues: CSVDYGGGNTRELFF.

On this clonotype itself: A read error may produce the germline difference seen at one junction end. CDR3 loop: CTSSQDSGGAFYNEQFF. CDR3 coding DNA: TGTACCAGCAGCCAAGACAGCGGGGGGGCCTTTTACAATGAGCAGTTCTTC. This chain uses TRBV4-2 with TRBJ2-1, with 10 positions matching TRBD2. Germline lookup yields CDR1 LGHNA and CDR2 YNFKEQ. This CDR3 region has 17 residues.

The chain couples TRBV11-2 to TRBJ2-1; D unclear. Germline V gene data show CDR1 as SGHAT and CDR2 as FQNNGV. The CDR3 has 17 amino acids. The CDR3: CVCSLKNSASSYNEQFF. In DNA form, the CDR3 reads TGTGTCTGCAGCTTAAAAAACAGCGCGAGCTCCTACAATGAGCAGTTCTTC.

CDR3 region: CATSDSTGISYNKQFF. The CDR3 DNA reads TGTGCCACCAGTGACTCGACAGGGATCTCCTACAACAAGCAGTTCTTC. The chain links TRBV24-1 to TRBJ2-1; 7 nucleotides line up with TRBD1. The CDR3 has 16 amino acids. The J segment lost 11 bases and the V segment lost 4 bases, leaving 16 bases of the junction unmatched. Germline V gene data show CDR1 as KGHDR and CDR2 as SFDVKD.

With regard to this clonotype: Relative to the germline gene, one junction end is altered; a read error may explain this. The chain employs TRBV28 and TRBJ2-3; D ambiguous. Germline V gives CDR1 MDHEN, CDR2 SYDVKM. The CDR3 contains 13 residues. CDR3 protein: CASSLLYVDTHYF. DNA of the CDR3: TGCGCCAGCAGTTTATTGTATGTAGATACGCATTATTTT.

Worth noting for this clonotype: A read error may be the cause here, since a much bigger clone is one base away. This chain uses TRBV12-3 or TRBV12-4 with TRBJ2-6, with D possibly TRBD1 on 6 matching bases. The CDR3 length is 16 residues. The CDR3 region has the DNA TGTGCCAGCAGTCTCGGACAGCGCTCTGGGGCCAACGCCCTGACTTTC. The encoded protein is CASSLGQRSGANALTF.

CDR3 sequence reads: CASGVLIELARDEQFF. DNA of the CDR3: TGTGCCAGCGGCGTACTCATCGAACTAGCGAGGGATGAGCAGTTCTTC. The rearrangement links TRBV11-2 to TRBJ2-1; TRBD2 matches 7 bases. Losses at the gene ends were 8 bases for V and 8 bases for J; bases not matched to a gene: 18. The CDR3 is 16 residues long. Looked up from germline, CDR1 is SGHAT and CDR2 is FQNNGV.

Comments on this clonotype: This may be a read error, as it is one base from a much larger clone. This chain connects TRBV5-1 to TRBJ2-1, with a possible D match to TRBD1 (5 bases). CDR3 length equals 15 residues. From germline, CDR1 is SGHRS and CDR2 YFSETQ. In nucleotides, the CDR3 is TGCCCCAGCAGCCAGGGCCAGACCTCCCACAATGAGCAGTTCTTC. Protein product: CPSSQGQTSHNEQFF.

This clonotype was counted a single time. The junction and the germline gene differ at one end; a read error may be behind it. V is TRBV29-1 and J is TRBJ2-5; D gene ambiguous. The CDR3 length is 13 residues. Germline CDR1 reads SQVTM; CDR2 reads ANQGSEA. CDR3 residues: CSLDKALQETQYF. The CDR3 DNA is TGCAGCCTTGACAAGGCCCTACAAGAGACCCAGTACTTC.

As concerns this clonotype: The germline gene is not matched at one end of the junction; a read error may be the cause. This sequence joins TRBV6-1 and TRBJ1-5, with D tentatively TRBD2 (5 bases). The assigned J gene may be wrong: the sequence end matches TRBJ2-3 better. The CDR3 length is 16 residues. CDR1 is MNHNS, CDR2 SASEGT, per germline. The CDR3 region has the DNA TGTGCCAGTAGTGAAGACTGGGCGGGCAACAATCAGCCCCAGTATTTT. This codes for CASSEDWAGNNQPQYF.

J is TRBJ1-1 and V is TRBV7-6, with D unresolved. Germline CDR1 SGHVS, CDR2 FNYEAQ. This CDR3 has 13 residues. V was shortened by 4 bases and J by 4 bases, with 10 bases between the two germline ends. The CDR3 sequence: CASSSQSGTEAFF. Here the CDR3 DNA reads TGTGCCAGCAGCTCGCAGAGCGGCACTGAAGCTTTCTTT.

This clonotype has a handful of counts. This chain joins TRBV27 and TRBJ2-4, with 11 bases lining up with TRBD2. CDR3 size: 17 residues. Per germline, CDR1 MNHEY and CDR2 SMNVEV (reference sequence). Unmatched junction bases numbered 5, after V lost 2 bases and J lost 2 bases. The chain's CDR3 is CASSLVAGGPTKNIQYF. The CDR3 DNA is TGTGCCAGCAGTTTAGTAGCGGGAGGGCCTACCAAAAACATTCAGTACTTC.